The 3 T cell receptor beta chains listed next were all sequenced from one sample in a study of blood T cells in healthy people across ages. Through a sample-barcoded 5' primer and a J-beta primer mix, a second PCR was run for roughly 6 to 11 cycles. TCRdb processed the 5' RACE reads anew with MiXCR; each CDR3 protein has one entry. The sample shows around 1,100,000 distinct CDR3 sequences, around two fifths of them seen only once. Sequenced: blood. The origin of the receptors is a man between 18 and 35 years old in good health.

About this clonotype: At one of its ends the junction is not consistent with the germline gene, which may arise from a read error. The chain joins TRBV7-9 to TRBJ1-5, with 8 positions matching TRBD1. The CDR3 runs 15 residues. Germline CDR1 reads SEHNR; CDR2 reads FQNEAQ (reference sequence). CDR3 in DNA: TGTGCCATCAGCTATGGGACAGGAAACAATCAGCCCCAGCATTTT. Its protein is CAISYGTGNNQPQHF.

The chain employs TRBV7-8 and TRBJ2-1; maybe TRBD1 (5 bases). Germline CDR1 is SGHVS and CDR2 is FQNEAQ. The CDR3 covers 15 residues. Trimming removed 8 bases from V and 5 bases from J, with 19 bases in between. CDR3 sequence (DNA): TGTGCCAGCGGCTCCCCCTCAGCGACAGACAATGAGCAGTTCTTC. This translates into CASGSPSATDNEQFF. Filled out from reference TRBV7-8 and TRBJ2-1, the complete variable domain reads GAGVSQSPRYKVAKRGQDVALRCDPISGHVSLFWYQQALGQGPEFLTYFQNEAQLDKSGLPSDRFFAERPEGSVSTLKIQRTQQEDSAVYLCASGSPSATDNEQFFGPGTRLTVL.

This clonotype was recorded a few times. The J gene is TRBJ1-1, the V gene TRBV4-1; D gene ambiguous. V lost 0 bases to trimming and J lost 0 bases, with 14 bases between them. The CDR3 covers 17 residues. The germline V gene encodes CDR1 MGHRA and CDR2 YSYEKL. This CDR3 is CASSQEPRGRLNTEAFF. CDR3 sequence (DNA): TGCGCCAGCAGCCAAGAACCCCGGGGTCGGCTGAACACTGAAGCTTTCTTT.